These 6 T cell receptor beta chains came from one sample sequenced in a study of molecular identifiers for immune sequencing clone quantification. TCRdb recomputed calls from the PCR reads with MiXCR, one row per CDR3 protein. The sample comprises 50,000 to 65,000 distinct CDR3 sequences, almost 25% of which are singletons, and 1.5% to 2% rests with the top ten. The sample was naive CD8+ T cells from blood, with Jurkat cell RNA spiked in. Subset in this sample: FACS-sorted CD8+CD4-CCR7+CD45RA+ naive T cells. The receptors shown here come from a human donor in good health. Some libraries in this study had Jurkat cell RNA spiked in.

To note about this clonotype: A clone one base away is much larger, so this may be a read error. This chain connects TRBV24-1 to TRBJ2-2; weak D call: TRBD1 (6 bases). Per the germline V gene, CDR1 is KGHDR and CDR2 is SFDVKD. This CDR3 contains 14 residues. V was pared by 8 bases and J by 2 bases, with 11 bases between. The CDR3 region has the DNA TGTGCCACCACGGTGACAGGAAACACCGGGGAGCTGTTTTTT. Amino acids: CATTVTGNTGELFF.

This clonotype appeared many times. This chain joins TRBV19 and TRBJ1-5; 7 bases agree with TRBD1. The germline CDR1 and CDR2 sequences are LNHDA and SQIVND (reference sequence). The CDR3 runs to 15 residues. Trimming took 3 bases from V and 4 from J; bases not matched to a gene: 6. CDR3 bases: TGTGCCAGTAGTATGAAGACAGGGCTAAATCAGCCCCAGCATTTT. Protein sequence: CASSMKTGLNQPQHF.

Ten or more counts support this clonotype. The rearrangement uses TRBV6-1 and TRBJ2-7; D could derive from TRBD1 or TRBD2 (5 bases each). Germline V gene lookup returns CDR1 MNHNS and CDR2 SASEGT. The CDR3 length is 13 residues. Trimming cost V 10 bases and J 0 bases, with 13 bases left between them. The CDR3: CATRDGNSYEQYF. CDR3 nucleotides: TGTGCCACCCGGGACGGTAACTCCTACGAGCAGTACTTC.

In its sample, this clonotype was seen many times. In nucleotides, the CDR3 is TGTGCCAGCAGATTAGGGGGCCGGGAAAAACTGTTTTTT. Protein: CASRLGGREKLFF. The rearrangement links TRBV25-1 to TRBJ1-4, with TRBD1 matching 7 bases. The CDR3 loop spans 13 amino acids. CDR1 and CDR2 (germline): MGHDK, SYGVNS. V dropped 6 bases and J dropped 8; count of bases not matched to a gene: 6.

In its sample, this clonotype was seen many times. In DNA, the CDR3 is TGTGCCAGCAGCTTATCCCCTGGACAGGTAGTTATGGACGAGCAGTACTTC. Translating gives CASSLSPGQVVMDEQYF. The V and J genes are TRBV7-9 and TRBJ2-7, with 7 bases identical to TRBD1. The CDR3 consists of 17 residues. V dropped 2 bases and J dropped 5; count of bases not matched to a gene: 15. Germline CDR1 reads SEHNR; CDR2 reads FQNEAQ (reference sequence).

This clonotype was detected many times. The chain employs TRBV20-1 and TRBJ2-3, with 10 bases lining up with TRBD2. The CDR3 consists of 14 residues. V lost 4 bases and J lost 4; bases outside the gene matches: 5. Germline V CDR1 and CDR2: DFQATT, SNEGSKA (reference sequence). DNA of the CDR3: TGCAGTGCTACCCTAGCGGGAGCGGCAGATACGCAGTATTTT. Translating gives CSATLAGAADTQYF.